Described below is a single T cell receptor beta chain sequence and its context. Its cognate antigen is unknown. V lost 2 bases and J lost 8, with 18 bases in between. The CDR3 has 15 amino acids. Germline V gives CDR1 SGHVS, CDR2 FQNEAQ. These data originate in a study of beta chain features in type 1 diabetes. Findings and caveats of the study: Highly expressing activated T cells could be over-counted with a cDNA template.

The sequenced template was cDNA made from the entire isolated RNA. The repertoire was sequenced with immunoSEQ multiplex PCR; TCRdb's copy has only in-frame clones and lacks some. The sample holds about 130,000 clones, around a tenth seen once. Each of the CD4+ naive, central memory, regulatory and stem cell-like memory populations was sorted via CD45RO/CCR7/CD25/CD127/CD95/CD27. This receptor was taken from a man aged 18 to 29 in good health. Sequencing input: central memory CD4+ T cells from blood. This rearrangement joins TRBV7-8 to TRBJ1-2; no firm D call. The CDR3 nucleotides read TGTGCCAGCAGCTTATCTCCAGAACCTCGGGAGGGCTACACCTTC. Translation: CASSLSPEPREGYTF.